What follows is one TCR beta chain and its context. Antigen unknown. 13 Jbeta primers and 60 Vbeta primers were used for the PCR. TCRdb's copy holds only in-frame clones and misses some; the assay was immunoSEQ multiplex PCR. This repertoire shows a few hundred thousand clones, roughly 80% found once; its top ten account for 2.5% to 3%. This record belongs to a study of cytomegalovirus exposure and HLA in healthy donors. General observations from the study: The authors assumed roughly uniform sequencing depth across donors for presence/absence analyses. While the bulk of TCR sequences proved rare, some public TCRs turned up in many donors. Reported results showed that the classifier diagnosed cytomegalovirus status with high specificity and sensitivity.

Though probably carrying unrecorded immune exposures, donors were nominally healthy at sampling. The receptor was derived from a man aged 25-45 years in good health and CMV-seronegative. Sequenced material: PBMCs.

The chain's CDR3 is CASSRGQLNEKLFF. CDR3 coding DNA: TGTGCCAGCTCACGTGGGCAGCTTAATGAAAAACTGTTTTTT. The gene calls are TRBV18 and TRBJ1-4, with D unresolved. V was pared by 4 bases and J by 4 bases, with 10 bases between. CDR3 length: 14 residues. The germline V gene has CDR1 KGHSH and CDR2 LQKENI.